The following is a T cell receptor (beta chain) sequence with its context. As yet, its antigen is unknown. These data are taken from a study of OX40 agonist ivuxolimab in advanced cancers. The assay was immunoSEQ multiplex PCR, and TCRdb's table has in-frame clones only and misses some. Among about 19,000 clones listed, about 76% were seen once. Study-wide results and limits: Still undetermined is the antigen specificity of the expanded peripheral T cells. Dose levels from 0.1 to 3.0 mg/kg saw CD4+ and CD8+ blood T cells expand clonally by week 6.

This specimen was CD4+ or CD8+ T cells sorted from blood, taken in a trial of the OX40 agonist ivuxolimab. This TCR was recovered from an adult with an advanced solid tumor such as melanoma, head and neck, liver or kidney cancer.

The DNA of the CDR3 is TGTGCCAGCAGCGCGGGACACGGGGGACGGGATACGCAGTATTTT. It encodes CASSAGHGGRDTQYF. This chain connects TRBV5-4 to TRBJ2-3; the D call may be TRBD1 or TRBD2 (6 bases each). V dropped 4 bases and J dropped 6 bases, with 18 bases sitting between them. CDR1 is SGHNT, CDR2 YYREEE, per germline (reference sequence). The CDR3 runs 15 residues.